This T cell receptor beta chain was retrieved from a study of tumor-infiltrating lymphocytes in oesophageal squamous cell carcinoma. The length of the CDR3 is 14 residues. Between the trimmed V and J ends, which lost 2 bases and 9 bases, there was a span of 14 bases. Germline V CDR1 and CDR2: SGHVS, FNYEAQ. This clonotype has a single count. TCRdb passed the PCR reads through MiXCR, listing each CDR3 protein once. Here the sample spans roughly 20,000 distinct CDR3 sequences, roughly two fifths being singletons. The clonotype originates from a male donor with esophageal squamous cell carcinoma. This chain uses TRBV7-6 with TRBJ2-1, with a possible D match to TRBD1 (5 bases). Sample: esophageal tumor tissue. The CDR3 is CASSLFGDRGEQFF. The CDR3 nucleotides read TGTGCCAGCAGCTTATTTGGGGATAGGGGTGAGCAGTTCTTC.